The 4 T cell receptor beta chains below were found in one sample sequenced in a study of blood T cell repertoires in COVID-19. Profiling relied on immunoSEQ multiplex PCR, and the TCRdb table lists in-frame clones only, not all of them. Among 390,000 or so clones listed, approximately 90% were seen once. Sequencing was performed on peripheral blood. The receptors were sampled from a woman aged 25-40 years with active or convalescent COVID-19.

The rearrangement links TRBV25-1 to TRBJ1-6; D ambiguous. The CDR3 loop spans 12 amino acids. Germline loops: CDR1 MGHDK, CDR2 SYGVNS. Trimming removed 7 bases from V and 17 bases from J, with 18 bases in between. The CDR3 DNA reads TGTGCCAGCACAGACCAGACGGGATTAGTCCACTTT. It translates to CASTDQTGLVHF.

This clone was detected a few times. V and J are TRBV6-5 and TRBJ1-1, with 7 bases that match TRBD1. The CDR3 is 11 residues long. The J segment lost 4 bases and the V segment lost 8 bases, leaving 1 base of the junction unmatched. Germline loops: CDR1 MNHEY, CDR2 SVGAGI. The CDR3 spells CASSGGTEAFF. The CDR3 nucleotides read TGTGCCAGCTCAGGGGGCACTGAAGCTTTCTTT.

The V and J genes are TRBV19 and TRBJ2-2; 9 nucleotides match TRBD2. The junction had 16 bases not matched to a gene; V was cut back by 1 base and J by 7 bases. Germline CDR1 and CDR2: LNHDA and SQIVND (reference sequence). This CDR3 region has 19 residues. The CDR3 region is CASSIASAWRGGQNGELFF. The CDR3 DNA reads TGTGCCAGTAGTATAGCTTCAGCGTGGCGGGGGGGCCAGAACGGGGAGCTGTTTTTT.

The chain links TRBV6-5 to TRBJ2-1; TRBD2 matches 9 bases. With V trimmed by 0 bases and J by 8 bases, 8 bases remained unmatched. This CDR3 has 16 residues. Per the germline V gene, CDR1 is MNHEY and CDR2 is SVGAGI. The DNA for the CDR3 is TGTGCCAGCAGTTACTCGATAATTAGCGGGGGTGATGAGCAGTTCTTC. This translates into CASSYSIISGGDEQFF.